This T cell receptor beta chain was recorded in a study of cytomegalovirus exposure and HLA in healthy donors. 13 Jbeta primers and 60 Vbeta primers were used for the PCR. The method was immunoSEQ multiplex PCR; TCRdb's version includes in-frame clones alone and lacks a portion of them. The sample shows about 150,000 clones, 80% to 85% of them seen only once. Comments on this clone: Its antigen is still unknown.

The study's findings and limits: Later analysis associated a missense DCLRE1C variant with TCR beta V- and J-gene trimming. The authors later found HLA-associated TCR beta chains more clonally expanded than equally common others. Exclusion applied to some V segments, including TRBV6-2 and TRBV6-3, as they were indistinguishable.

Germline V gene sequence: CDR1 DFQATT, CDR2 SNEGSKA (reference sequence). The length of the CDR3 is 10 residues. Trimming cost V 6 bases and J 11 bases; bases outside gene matches: 5. The chain combines TRBV20-1 with TRBJ2-5; 8 nucleotides agree with TRBD2. This TCR was recovered from a boy younger than 10 in good health and CMV-seronegative. The sequenced material came from PBMCs. CDR3 region: CSAKSGGQYF. CDR3 in DNA: TGCAGTGCAAAAAGCGGGGGTCAGTACTTC.